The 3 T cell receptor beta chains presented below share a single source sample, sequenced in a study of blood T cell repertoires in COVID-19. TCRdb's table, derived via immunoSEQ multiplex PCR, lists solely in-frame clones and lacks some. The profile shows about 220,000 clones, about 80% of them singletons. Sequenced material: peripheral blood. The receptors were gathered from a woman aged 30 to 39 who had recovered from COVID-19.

CDR3 protein: CAIRQDYTDTQYF. In DNA form, the CDR3 reads TGTGCCATTAGGCAGGATTACACAGATACGCAGTATTTT. The chain joins TRBV19 to TRBJ2-3; D ambiguous. V was shortened by 10 bases and J by 2 bases, with 13 bases between the two germline ends. The germline V gene encodes CDR1 LNHDA and CDR2 SQIVND (reference sequence). The CDR3 consists of 13 residues. The whole variable domain, filled in from reference TRBV19 and TRBJ2-3, reads DGGITQSPKYLFRKEGQNVTLSCEQNLNHDAMYWYRQDPGQGLRLIYYSQIVNDFQKGDIAEGYSVSREKKESFPLTVTSAQKNPTAFYLCAIRQDYTDTQYFGPGTRLTVL.

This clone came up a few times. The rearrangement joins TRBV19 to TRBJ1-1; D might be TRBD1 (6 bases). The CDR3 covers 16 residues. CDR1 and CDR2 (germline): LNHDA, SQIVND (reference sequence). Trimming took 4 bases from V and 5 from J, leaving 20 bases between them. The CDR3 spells CASSTTSYQRGTEAFF. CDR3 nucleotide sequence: TGTGCCAGTAGTACGACCTCATATCAAAGGGGGACTGAAGCTTTCTTT.

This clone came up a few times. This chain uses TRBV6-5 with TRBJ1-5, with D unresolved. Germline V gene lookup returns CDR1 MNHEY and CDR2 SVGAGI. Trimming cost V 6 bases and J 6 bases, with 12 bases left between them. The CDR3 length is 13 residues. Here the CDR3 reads CASSRDLPQPQHF. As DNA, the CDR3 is TGTGCCAGCAGCCGCGACTTGCCTCAGCCCCAGCATTTT.